Following are 5 T cell receptor beta chains from one sample sequenced in a study of shared clonotypes between healthy human individuals. As defined, naive CD8 cells were CD45RO-negative and positively selected for CCR7, with terminally differentiated effector memory CD45RA+ cells excluded. Sequencing was performed with immunoSEQ multiplex PCR; in TCRdb, only in-frame clones are kept and a portion is missing. The sample shows hundreds of thousands of clones, about 95% of them seen only once. Sequencing input: naive CD8+ T cells sorted from blood. These receptors were obtained from a woman aged 30 to 39 in good health.

Concerning this clone: Other DNA variants within this sample encode the same CDR3. The chain joins TRBV27 to TRBJ2-7; no firm D call. Trimming shortened V by 3 bases and J by 2 bases, and 8 bases separated the two germline ends. CDR1 MNHEY and CDR2 SMNVEV come from the germline V gene (reference sequence). The CDR3 consists of 13 residues. CDR3 amino acids: CASSFGRAYEQYF. The CDR3 DNA reads TGTGCCAGCAGTTTTGGCCGCGCCTACGAGCAGTACTTC.

About this clone: Other DNA sequences in the sample encode the same CDR3. The J gene is TRBJ2-7, the V gene TRBV28; a possible D gene is TRBD1 (6 bases). This CDR3 contains 14 residues. Trimming removed 4 bases at V and 3 bases at J, with 13 bases between. The germline gives CDR1 MDHEN, CDR2 SYDVKM. In DNA, the CDR3 is TGTGCCAGCAGTTCTACAGGGACCCTCTACGAGCAGTACTTC. Translating it yields CASSSTGTLYEQYF. Using reference TRBV28 and TRBJ2-7 for the parts outside the CDR3, the full variable domain is DVKVTQSSRYLVKRTGEKVFLECVQDMDHENMFWYRQDPGLGLRLIYFSYDVKMKEKGDIPEGYSVSREKKERFSLILESASTNQTSMYLCASSSTGTLYEQYFGPGTRLTVT.

The genes are TRBV27 and TRBJ1-1; TRBD1 might be the D (5 bases). Germline assignment: CDR1 MNHEY and CDR2 SMNVEV (reference sequence). This CDR3 has 16 residues. Trimming stripped 4 bases from V and 0 bases from J, with 15 bases between. Written as DNA, the CDR3 is TGTGCCAGCAGTTCCTACTACGACAGACTGAACACTGAAGCTTTCTTT. Its protein is CASSSYYDRLNTEAFF.

The gene calls are TRBV5-1 and TRBJ2-3; 8 bases are shared with TRBD2. In germline, CDR1 is SGHRS, CDR2 YFSETQ. The CDR3 is made up of 17 amino acids. Germline trimming cut 4 bases from V and 4 bases from J; bases unmatched to any gene: 14. The DNA for the CDR3 is TGCGCCAGCAGCCCCCCCGCTGTCGGCGGGAGGCCAGATACGCAGTATTTT. It specifies CASSPPAVGGRPDTQYF.

The genes are TRBV28 and TRBJ2-7; 7 nucleotides line up with TRBD1. Germline V gives CDR1 MDHEN, CDR2 SYDVKM. V trimming: 5 bases; J trimming: 0 bases; junction bases outside the gene matches: 7. The CDR3 contains 15 residues. CDR3 bases: TGTGCCAGCAGTCTTCTCAGGGGGAGCTCCTACGAGCAGTACTTC. This codes for CASSLLRGSSYEQYF. The complete variable domain, with remaining parts taken from reference TRBV28 and TRBJ2-7, reads DVKVTQSSRYLVKRTGEKVFLECVQDMDHENMFWYRQDPGLGLRLIYFSYDVKMKEKGDIPEGYSVSREKKERFSLILESASTNQTSMYLCASSLLRGSSYEQYFGPGTRLTVT.